These 29 T cell receptor beta chains share one sample of origin, sequenced in a study of CD8 T cells in Susac syndrome. After extraction with the RNeasy kit, roughly 0.5 to 1 ug of the RNA was reverse transcribed using random hexamers. TCRdb itself ran the immunoSEQ multiplex PCR reads through MiXCR, one entry per CDR3 protein. The table includes 110,000 or so distinct CDR3 sequences, 90% to 96% detected once. Material for sequencing was CD4+ T cells from PBMCs. These receptors all stem from a human donor in good health.

This sequence joins TRBV20-1 and TRBJ2-1; 8 positions match TRBD2. V shed 1 base, J shed 4 bases, and the junction held 3 bases outside the gene matches. This CDR3 comprises 14 residues. CDR1 DFQATT and CDR2 SNEGSKA come from the germline V gene (reference sequence). CDR3 protein: CSARVAGNYNEQFF. As DNA, the CDR3 is TGCAGTGCTAGAGTAGCGGGGAATTACAATGAGCAGTTCTTC.

J is TRBJ2-2 and V is TRBV5-1; D gene unclear. The CDR3 loop spans 16 amino acids. V was pared by 0 bases and J by 5 bases, with 14 bases between. Germline loops: CDR1 SGHRS, CDR2 YFSETQ. The CDR3 DNA reads TGCGCCAGCAGCTTGGACCGGATTTTAAGGACCGGGGAGCTGTTTTTT. This sequence encodes CASSLDRILRTGELFF.

CDR3 DNA sequence: TGTGCCAGCAGTTCCCCCGGGACAGCATACTATGGCTACACCTTC. Encoded protein: CASSSPGTAYYGYTF. V and J are TRBV12-3 or TRBV12-4 and TRBJ1-2, with 7 bases identical to TRBD1. This CDR3 contains 15 residues. The ends lost 4 bases at V and 3 bases at J; junction bases unmatched: 8.

The chain links TRBV20-1 to TRBJ2-7, with TRBD2 as a possible D gene (5 bases). Germline values: CDR1 DFQATT, CDR2 SNEGSKA (reference sequence). V gave up 6 bases and J gave up 2 bases, with 17 bases separating them. There are 14 residues in the CDR3. Here the CDR3 DNA reads TGCAGTGCGCAGACGCTAGCCAATGCCTACGAGCAGTACTTC. Its translation is CSAQTLANAYEQYF.

Here the CDR3 DNA reads TGCAGCGTTGGCGGAGGGTATGGCTACACCTTC. This translates into CSVGGGYGYTF. The chain employs TRBV29-1 and TRBJ1-2; D call uncertain. The V gene's germline CDR1 is SQVTM and CDR2 ANQGSEA. The CDR3 loop spans 11 amino acids. The V end lost 4 bases, the J end lost 5 bases, and 8 bases lay between the germline ends.

The rearrangement joins TRBV13 to TRBJ2-1, with TRBD2 matching over 12 bases. V was clipped by 2 bases and J by 8 bases; unmatched bases: 7. CDR3 length: 16 amino acids. Per the germline V gene, CDR1 is PRHDT and CDR2 is FYEKMQ (reference sequence). CDR3: CASSLLAGGPKDEQFF. The CDR3 DNA is TGTGCCAGCAGCTTACTAGCGGGAGGGCCAAAGGATGAGCAGTTCTTC. Supplemented by reference TRBV13 and TRBJ2-1, the full variable domain reads AAGVIQSPRHLIKEKRETATLKCYPIPRHDTVYWYQQGPGQDPQFLISFYEKMQSDKGSIPDRFSAQQFSDYHSELNMSSLELGDSALYFCASSLLAGGPKDEQFFGPGTRLTVL.

The rearrangement uses TRBV28 and TRBJ2-5, with 11 bases aligning to TRBD2. The germline CDR1 and CDR2 sequences are MDHEN and SYDVKM. This CDR3 has 13 residues. V shed 7 bases, J shed 9 bases, and the junction held 7 bases outside the gene matches. In DNA, the CDR3 is TGTGCCAGCAATAATCTAGCGGGGGGCGCCCAGTACTTC. Its protein product is CASNNLAGGAQYF.

The gene calls are TRBV5-1 and TRBJ2-3; D possibly corresponds to TRBD1 (5 bases). V lost 4 bases and J lost 4, with 13 bases in between. The germline V gene encodes CDR1 SGHRS and CDR2 YFSETQ. The CDR3 is made up of 14 amino acids. CDR3 nucleotides: TGCGCCAGCAGCCCGGACACCAATGCAGATACGCAGTATTTT. This sequence encodes CASSPDTNADTQYF.

The chain employs TRBV28 and TRBJ2-7, with TRBD1 identical over 8 bases. CDR1 and CDR2 (germline): MDHEN, SYDVKM. Trimming cost V 4 bases and J 0 bases; bases outside gene matches: 11. This CDR3 has 17 residues. DNA of the CDR3: TGTGCCAGCAGTTCCGCCATCGGACAGGGTCGCTCCTACGAGCAGTACTTC. Translating it yields CASSSAIGQGRSYEQYF.

The CDR3 nucleotides read TGTGCCAGCAGTTACTCGAGGGGGGGTTCAACCTACGAGCAGTACTTC. The encoded protein is CASSYSRGGSTYEQYF. This sequence joins TRBV6-2 or TRBV6-3 and TRBJ2-7; a possible D gene is TRBD2 (7 bases). This CDR3 comprises 16 residues. CDR1 and CDR2 from the germline V gene are MNHEY and SVGEGT. The germline V and J ends were trimmed by 0 bases and 2 bases, with 14 bases remaining between them.

The chain carries TRBV28 and TRBJ2-5; no reliable D call. Germline CDR1 MDHEN, CDR2 SYDVKM. The CDR3 has 14 amino acids. The germline V and J ends were trimmed by 3 bases and 1 base, with 9 bases remaining between them. CDR3: CASSFVVSQETQYF. The CDR3 DNA reads TGTGCCAGCAGTTTCGTCGTAAGCCAAGAGACCCAGTACTTC.

In DNA, the CDR3 is TGCGCCAGCAGACGGGAGGAGGGGGCGGCCTATGGCTACACCTTC. Translating gives CASRREEGAAYGYTF. The chain carries TRBV5-1 and TRBJ1-2; 7 bases agree with TRBD1. Germline V gene data show CDR1 as SGHRS and CDR2 as YFSETQ. The CDR3 loop spans 15 amino acids. V lost 5 bases, J lost 4 bases, and 11 bases stayed unmatched.

The chain has TRBV29-1 and TRBJ2-2; maybe TRBD2 (5 bases). CDR3 length equals 14 residues. V was cut by 4 bases and J by 1 base, with 10 bases left in between. The germline V gene encodes CDR1 SQVTM and CDR2 ANQGSEA. The CDR3 region has the DNA TGCAGCGTTGGCTCCGGGGTGAACACCGGGGAGCTGTTTTTT. Translated, it gives CSVGSGVNTGELFF.

The chain joins TRBV20-1 to TRBJ2-1; 11 bases map to TRBD2. V dropped 2 bases and J dropped 3; count of bases not matched to a gene: 6. There are 16 residues in the CDR3. Germline CDR1 DFQATT, CDR2 SNEGSKA (reference sequence). CDR3 protein: CSARTHGTSGYNEQFF. The CDR3 nucleotides are TGCAGTGCTAGAACCCACGGGACTAGCGGCTACAATGAGCAGTTCTTC.

The genes are TRBV20-1 and TRBJ1-2; 10 bases match TRBD1. The germline CDR1 and CDR2 sequences are DFQATT and SNEGSKA (reference sequence). CDR3 size: 13 residues. V was clipped by 6 bases and J by 6 bases; unmatched bases: 7. CDR3 in DNA: TGCAGTGCCACAGACAGGGGGCGGAATGGCTACACCTTC. This sequence encodes CSATDRGRNGYTF.

The V call is TRBV3-1, the J call TRBJ2-7; D call uncertain. V was clipped by 0 bases and J by 0 bases, with 12 bases between them. This CDR3 comprises 16 residues. Germline V gene lookup returns CDR1 LGHDT and CDR2 YNNKEL (reference sequence). The CDR3 DNA sequence: TGTGCCAGCAGCCAAGATCGGAACCGTCCCTCCTACGAGCAGTACTTC. This codes for CASSQDRNRPSYEQYF.

The J gene is TRBJ2-2, the V gene TRBV5-4, with 8 bases identical to TRBD1. CDR3 length: 17 amino acids. V was clipped by 4 bases and J by 0 bases; unmatched bases: 8. CDR1 and CDR2 (germline): SGHNT, YYREEE (reference sequence). CDR3 loop: CASSLRQGPANTGELFF. The CDR3 coding sequence is TGTGCCAGCAGCCTACGACAGGGGCCTGCGAACACCGGGGAGCTGTTTTTT.

The chain is built from TRBV13 and TRBJ2-1, with 9 bases that match TRBD1. The germline V gene has CDR1 PRHDT and CDR2 FYEKMQ (reference sequence). With V trimmed by 5 bases and J by 5 bases, 31 bases remained unmatched. This CDR3 has 23 amino acids. CDR3 nucleotides: TGTGCCAGCAGCCCGAACCCCTTCTCGGGGGACAGGGCCCCCCACTCCGCTGACAATGAGCAGTTCTTC. It translates to CASSPNPFSGDRAPHSADNEQFF.

The V call is TRBV6-2 or TRBV6-3, the J call TRBJ2-7; TRBD1 aligns across 7 bases. This CDR3 is 14 amino acids long. J gave up 2 bases and V 8 bases, and 9 bases lay outside the gene matches. From germline, CDR1 is MNHEY and CDR2 SVGEGT. The CDR3 is CASQDVQGAYEQYF. As DNA, the CDR3 is TGTGCCAGCCAAGACGTCCAGGGGGCCTACGAGCAGTACTTC.

The chain couples TRBV5-6 to TRBJ2-6; D remains ambiguous. The CDR3 contains 15 residues. Between the trimmed V and J ends, which lost 5 bases and 0 bases, there was a span of 9 bases. Germline V gene sequence: CDR1 SGHDT, CDR2 YYEEEE. In DNA, the CDR3 is TGTGCCAGCAGATTAGTGCTCTCTGGGGCCAACGTCCTGACTTTC. This gives the protein CASRLVLSGANVLTF.

The chain combines TRBV20-1 with TRBJ2-2, with D possibly TRBD1 on 5 matching bases. CDR1 is DFQATT and CDR2 is SNEGSKA in the germline V gene (reference sequence). The CDR3 covers 12 residues. The ends were cut back, 6 bases at V and 2 bases at J, with 7 bases in the middle. CDR3 nucleotide sequence: TGCAGTGCGGGGCCAAACACCGGGGAGCTGTTTTTT. Protein: CSAGPNTGELFF.

V usage is TRBV29-1 and J usage is TRBJ2-7; a possible D gene is TRBD1 (5 bases). CDR1 is SQVTM, CDR2 ANQGSEA, per germline. The CDR3 length is 12 residues. With 4 bases removed from V and 5 bases from J, the gap between germline ends came to 12 bases. The CDR3 loop is CSVAPGFNEQYF. CDR3 in DNA: TGCAGCGTTGCCCCAGGGTTCAACGAGCAGTACTTC.

The chain employs TRBV4-3 and TRBJ1-2; D possibly corresponds to TRBD1 (5 bases). The ends were cut back, 2 bases at V and 8 bases at J, with 9 bases in the middle. The CDR3 runs to 12 residues. Germline V lookup: CDR1 LGHNA, CDR2 YSLEER. The CDR3 DNA is TGCGCCAGCAGCCAACGGGGGTACGGCTACACCTTC. Translation gives CASSQRGYGYTF.

The gene calls are TRBV6-2 or TRBV6-3 and TRBJ2-3; no clear D. CDR1 and CDR2 from the germline V gene are MNHEY and SVGEGT. The length of the CDR3 is 13 residues. V lost 8 bases and J lost 4, with 13 bases in between. In DNA, the CDR3 is TGTGCCAGCGCGACATTTGAGGCAGATACGCAGTATTTT. The encoded protein is CASATFEADTQYF.

The chain has TRBV29-1 and TRBJ1-1, with D possibly matching TRBD1 (5 bases). V dropped 4 bases and J dropped 5 bases, with 17 bases sitting between them. The CDR3 spans 14 residues. Germline CDR1 SQVTM, CDR2 ANQGSEA. For the CDR3, the DNA is TGCAGCGTTGTACCTGGGCAGGGAGGTACTGAAGCTTTCTTT. It yields the protein CSVVPGQGGTEAFF. The complete variable domain, with remaining parts taken from reference TRBV29-1 and TRBJ1-1, reads SAVISQKPSRDICQRGTSLTIQCQVDSQVTMMFWYRQQPGQSLTLIATANQGSEATYESGFVIDKFPISRPNLTFSTLTVSNMSPEDSSIYLCSVVPGQGGTEAFFGQGTRLTVV.

The chain is built from TRBV3-1 and TRBJ2-1; the D is unclear. Trimming left V 1 base short and J 4 bases short, with 2 bases between. Germline V CDR1 and CDR2: LGHDT, YNNKEL (reference sequence). The CDR3 length is 12 residues. The CDR3: CASSQGYNEQFF. CDR3 nucleotides: TGTGCCAGCAGCCAAGGTTACAATGAGCAGTTCTTC.

The rearrangement uses TRBV6-6 and TRBJ1-5; D is possibly TRBD1 (5 bases). The CDR3 loop spans 14 amino acids. The V end was cut by 7 bases, the J end by 2 bases, with 12 bases between. The germline CDR1 and CDR2 sequences are MNHNY and SVGAGI (reference sequence). In DNA form, the CDR3 reads TGTGCCAGCACCCCACTGGGGGGCAATCAGCCCCAGCATTTT. Residues: CASTPLGGNQPQHF.

The V and J genes are TRBV20-1 and TRBJ2-3, with D perhaps assigned TRBD1 or TRBD2 (5 bases each). Germline V gene data show CDR1 as DFQATT and CDR2 as SNEGSKA (reference sequence). Trimming cost V 5 bases and J 2 bases, with 11 bases left between them. The CDR3 loop spans 13 amino acids. In DNA form, the CDR3 reads TGCAGTGCTGCATGGGGGTCCACAGATACGCAGTATTTT. Protein product: CSAAWGSTDTQYF.

The CDR3 DNA reads as TGTGCCAGCAGCCCCTCTAGCGGGGGAAGCTCCTACGAGCAGTACTTC. The encoded protein is CASSPSSGGSSYEQYF. The V gene is TRBV5-4, the J gene TRBJ2-7, with 10 bases identical to TRBD2. Germline CDR1 SGHNT, CDR2 YYREEE (reference sequence). The CDR3 spans 16 residues. The V segment lost 4 bases and the J segment 0 bases; nucleotides outside the gene matches: 7.